This T cell receptor beta chain was observed in a study of T cell responses to AZD1222 COVID-19 vaccine. Notes on the study in general: Most donors were white British and more were female, and clonal diversity was possibly underestimated.

Looked up from germline, CDR1 is MNHNY and CDR2 is SVGAGI (reference sequence). Trimming shortened V by 5 bases and J by 0 bases, and 28 bases separated the two germline ends. This CDR3 is built from 21 residues. About this clone itself: As yet, its antigen is unknown.

Profiled with immunoSEQ multiplex PCR; TCRdb holds only in-frame clones, not every one. The sample includes about 120,000 clones, about nine tenths seen only once; the top ten take 4% to 5.5%. This chain uses TRBV6-6 with TRBJ1-4, with D possibly being TRBD1 (6 bases). This sequence was found in an adult in good health. Sample: peripheral blood, taken on day 0 of MenACWY control vaccination. The CDR3 sequence is CASSPPGYPRGIPPTNEKLFF. As DNA, the CDR3 is TGTGCCAGCAGTCCACCAGGATACCCGAGGGGGATCCCACCAACTAATGAAAAACTGTTTTTT.